This entry lists 29 T cell receptor beta chains sequenced from one sample in a study of blood T cell repertoires in COVID-19. Sequencing used immunoSEQ multiplex PCR; TCRdb keeps in-frame clones, though not all of them. Among about 130,000 clones listed, about 78% were seen once. Sequenced material: peripheral blood. The origin of the receptors is a man aged 55 to 69 who had recovered from COVID-19.

This clone was counted between two and nine times. The J gene is TRBJ2-7, the V gene TRBV18, with a tentative D call TRBD2 (7 bases). This CDR3 is 15 amino acids long. CDR1 KGHSH and CDR2 LQKENI come from the germline V gene. V lost 6 bases, J lost 6 bases, and 21 bases lay in between. As DNA, the CDR3 is TGTGCCAGCTCCCCCCCTGGGAGGGGGGAACTCGAGCAGTACTTC. The encoded protein is CASSPPGRGELEQYF.

The gene calls are TRBV5-4 and TRBJ2-1, with 14 positions matching TRBD2. The germline gives CDR1 SGHNT, CDR2 YYREEE (reference sequence). J lost 6 bases, V lost 10 bases, and 3 bases had no gene match. The CDR3 is 13 residues long. CDR3 protein: CAGGLAGVNEQFF. DNA for the CDR3: TGTGCCGGGGGACTAGCGGGAGTCAATGAGCAGTTCTTC.

The chain carries TRBV7-2 and TRBJ1-1; 10 bases match TRBD1. V lost 5 bases, J lost 5 bases, and 2 bases stayed unmatched. This CDR3 comprises 13 residues. The V gene's germline CDR1 is SGHTA and CDR2 FQGNSA. The CDR3 reads CASSAGQGTEAFF. The CDR3 DNA reads TGTGCCAGCAGCGCGGGACAGGGGACTGAAGCTTTCTTT. Looking up the rest from reference TRBV7-2 and TRBJ1-1 gives the full variable domain: GAGVSQSPSNKVTEKGKDVELRCDPISGHTALYWYRQSLGQGLEFLIYFQGNSAPDKSGLPSDRFSAERTGGSVSTLTIQRTQQEDSAVYLCASSAGQGTEAFFGQGTRLTVV.

This clone showed up just once. The rearrangement links TRBV5-4 to TRBJ2-5; 7 bases line up with TRBD2. V dropped 0 bases and J dropped 0; count of bases not matched to a gene: 5. In germline, CDR1 is SGHNT, CDR2 YYREEE (reference sequence). The CDR3 spans 16 residues. This CDR3 reads CASSLVGGRNQETQYF. The CDR3 nucleotides are TGTGCCAGCAGCTTGGTTGGCGGGAGAAACCAAGAGACCCAGTACTTC.

The gene calls are TRBV5-4 and TRBJ2-5; 13 positions agree with TRBD2. The germline CDR1 and CDR2 sequences are SGHNT and YYREEE (reference sequence). Trimming removed 4 bases from V and 2 bases from J; junction bases left unmatched: 2. This CDR3 contains 15 residues. The DNA for the CDR3 is TGTGCCAGCAGCAAACTAGCGGGGGGGCAAGAGACCCAGTACTTC. This encodes CASSKLAGGQETQYF.

V usage is TRBV28 and J usage is TRBJ1-2; D call uncertain. This CDR3 has 12 residues. Trimming pared 4 bases from V and 7 bases from J, leaving 10 bases between. Per germline, CDR1 MDHEN and CDR2 SYDVKM. The CDR3 region is CASSSGGTGYTF. CDR3 DNA sequence: TGTGCCAGCAGTTCCGGAGGAACTGGCTACACCTTC.

The table lists this clone with a few counts. CDR3: CASSLASSRVNSPLHF. The CDR3 coding sequence is TGCGCCAGCAGCTTGGCCTCATCCCGGGTTAATTCACCCCTCCACTTT. The J gene is TRBJ1-6, the V gene TRBV5-1; D unresolved. The germline V and J ends were trimmed by 0 bases and 6 bases, with 13 bases remaining between them. Looked up from germline, CDR1 is SGHRS and CDR2 is YFSETQ. The CDR3 is 16 residues long.

This sequence joins TRBV28 and TRBJ2-3, with 9 bases identical to TRBD1. After removal of 10 bases from V and 4 bases from J, the junction contained 6 bases not matched to a gene. Germline V gene lookup returns CDR1 MDHEN and CDR2 SYDVKM. The CDR3 extends over 13 amino acids. In nucleotides, the CDR3 is TGTGCCATAGGACAGGGGTGGGCAGATACGCAGTATTTT. This gives the protein CAIGQGWADTQYF.

The chain employs TRBV7-8 and TRBJ1-1; no clear D gene. The germline V gene encodes CDR1 SGHVS and CDR2 FQNEAQ. There are 16 residues in the CDR3. The V end lost 1 base, the J end lost 3 bases, and 15 bases lay between the germline ends. The CDR3 here is CASSLVVPRGDTEAFF. In DNA, the CDR3 is TGTGCCAGCAGCTTAGTAGTACCCCGCGGGGACACTGAAGCTTTCTTT.

This clone occurred a few times. The chain is built from TRBV18 and TRBJ1-2; TRBD1 aligns across 10 bases. From germline, CDR1 is KGHSH and CDR2 LQKENI. Losses at the gene ends were 6 bases for V and 8 bases for J; bases not matched to a gene: 6. The CDR3 is 13 residues long. The CDR3 region is CASSPDRGRGYTF. CDR3 DNA: TGTGCCAGCTCCCCCGACAGGGGGCGGGGCTACACCTTC.

V is TRBV3-1 (or the pseudogene TRBV3-2) and J is TRBJ2-5, with TRBD2 identical over 8 bases. Germline CDR1 and CDR2: LGHDT and YNNKEL (reference sequence). CDR3 length: 14 amino acids. V dropped 8 bases and J dropped 2; count of bases not matched to a gene: 7. The CDR3 sequence is CASELTSGQETQYF. CDR3 coding DNA: TGTGCCAGCGAGTTAACTAGCGGACAAGAGACCCAGTACTTC.

V and J are TRBV28 and TRBJ1-5, with D unresolved. V lost 5 bases and J lost 7, with 9 bases in between. CDR1 is MDHEN, CDR2 SYDVKM, per germline. The CDR3 runs 12 residues. Here the CDR3 DNA reads TGTGCCAGCAGTCTCACTAGGCAGCCCCAGCATTTT. This encodes CASSLTRQPQHF.

The rearrangement links TRBV3-1 (or the pseudogene TRBV3-2) to TRBJ1-2, with 7 nucleotides matching TRBD1. Germline CDR1 is LGHDT and CDR2 is YNNKEL (reference sequence). CDR3 length: 16 amino acids. V dropped 4 bases and J dropped 6; count of bases not matched to a gene: 14. CDR3 sequence reads: CASSPGTEPLTDGYTF. DNA for the CDR3: TGTGCCAGCAGCCCGGGGACAGAACCACTCACCGATGGCTACACCTTC.

This rearrangement joins TRBV5-4 to TRBJ2-3; tentatively, D is TRBD2 (6 bases). Trimming shortened V by 5 bases and J by 6 bases, and 19 bases separated the two germline ends. Germline assignment: CDR1 SGHNT and CDR2 YYREEE (reference sequence). The CDR3 extends over 15 amino acids. For the CDR3, the DNA is TGTGCCAGCAGTCAACCCGGGAGTTTAGGGGATACGCAGTATTTT. Translation: CASSQPGSLGDTQYF.

In this sample, this clone turned up once. The genes are TRBV11-3 and TRBJ1-1; D is unresolved. Germline V gene data show CDR1 as SGHNT and CDR2 as YENEEA. V was shortened by 5 bases and J by 9 bases, with 16 bases between the two germline ends. CDR3 length equals 13 residues. DNA for the CDR3: TGTGCCAGCAGCAGGCGGTCGCTATCCCAAGCTTTCTTT. The encoded protein is CASSRRSLSQAFF.

The V call is TRBV7-3, the J call TRBJ2-1; 10 positions match TRBD2. Germline V CDR1 and CDR2: SGHTA, FQGTGA. V lost 0 bases to trimming and J lost 6 bases; unmatched junction nucleotides: 2. This CDR3 contains 15 residues. CDR3 in amino acids: CASSLTSGGFNEQFF. CDR3 coding DNA: TGTGCCAGCAGCTTAACTAGCGGGGGGTTCAATGAGCAGTTCTTC.

The chain links TRBV6-1 to TRBJ2-5, with 7 bases aligning to TRBD2. The CDR3 runs 16 residues. CDR1 is MNHNS, CDR2 SASEGT, per germline. V shed 1 base and J 0 bases; nucleotides not matched to a gene: 5. CDR3 nucleotides: TGTGCCAGCAGTGAAGTAGGAGCGGGAAACCAAGAGACCCAGTACTTC. Residues: CASSEVGAGNQETQYF.

The chain combines TRBV30 with TRBJ2-2, with 9 bases matching TRBD1. With 2 bases clipped from V and 7 bases from J, the junction kept 5 bases outside the gene matches. Per the germline V gene, CDR1 is GTSNPN and CDR2 is SVGIG (reference sequence). The CDR3 length is 14 residues. The CDR3 DNA is TGTGCCTGGAGTACGGGACAGGGAAGCGGGGAGCTGTTTTTT. It specifies CAWSTGQGSGELFF.

J is TRBJ2-7 and V is TRBV7-2; D ambiguous. The V gene lost 0 bases and the J gene lost 2 bases, with 8 bases spanning the gap. From germline, CDR1 is SGHTA and CDR2 FQGNSA. CDR3 length equals 14 residues. The CDR3 loop reads CASSLAWATYEQYF. As DNA, the CDR3 is TGTGCCAGCAGCTTAGCGTGGGCAACCTACGAGCAGTACTTC.

The chain couples TRBV5-5 to TRBJ2-3; D is possibly TRBD2 (5 bases). This CDR3 comprises 14 residues. Germline V gene sequence: CDR1 SGHKS, CDR2 YYEKEE (reference sequence). The germline V and J ends were trimmed by 6 bases and 2 bases, with 13 bases remaining between them. CDR3 sequence reads: CASTTGLATDTQYF. Here the CDR3 DNA reads TGTGCCAGCACCACGGGGTTGGCCACAGATACGCAGTATTTT.

The chain uses TRBV2 and TRBJ2-2; D unclear. Trimming removed 4 bases from V and 7 bases from J, with 4 bases in between. The CDR3 covers 11 residues. CDR1 is SNHLY, CDR2 FYNNEI, per germline. Written as DNA, the CDR3 is TGTGCCAGCAGTGCAAACGGGGAGCTGTTTTTT. Translating it yields CASSANGELFF.

The chain employs TRBV30 and TRBJ2-2, with no clear D. Germline V gene data show CDR1 as GTSNPN and CDR2 as SVGIG (reference sequence). The V end lost 2 bases, the J end lost 6 bases, and 10 bases lay between the germline ends. The CDR3 sequence is 13 residues long. The CDR3 region is CAWSTVIAGELFF. The CDR3 DNA follows: TGTGCCTGGAGTACGGTGATTGCCGGGGAGCTGTTTTTT.

The rearrangement links TRBV9 to TRBJ2-3, with D maybe TRBD2 (6 bases). The germline gives CDR1 SGDLS, CDR2 YYNGEE. The length of the CDR3 is 17 residues. V was trimmed by 4 bases and J by 3 bases, leaving 21 bases between them. The CDR3 DNA reads as TGTGCCAGCAGCCTCACGGAGGAGGGATGGTGGACAGATACGCAGTATTTT. This encodes CASSLTEEGWWTDTQYF.

The chain links TRBV7-6 to TRBJ2-3, with 7 bases fitting TRBD1. The CDR3 extends over 16 amino acids. Trimming cost V 4 bases and J 1 base; bases outside gene matches: 8. Germline values: CDR1 SGHVS, CDR2 FNYEAQ. The CDR3 loop reads CASSSPPGQRTDTQYF. CDR3 bases: TGTGCCAGCAGCTCACCCCCGGGACAGCGCACAGATACGCAGTATTTT.

This chain joins TRBV19 and TRBJ2-2; D is uncertain. V was shortened by 7 bases and J by 0 bases, with 9 bases between the two germline ends. Germline V gene lookup returns CDR1 LNHDA and CDR2 SQIVND (reference sequence). This CDR3 spans 14 amino acids. This CDR3 reads CASMRITNTGELFF. The CDR3 coding sequence is TGTGCCAGTATGAGGATAACGAACACCGGGGAGCTGTTTTTT.

CDR3 nucleotide sequence: TGTGCCACCAGCAGAGGGGCTAGCGCGAGCTCCTACAATGAGCAGTTCTTC. As protein: CATSRGASASSYNEQFF. The rearrangement links TRBV15 to TRBJ2-1; D is perhaps TRBD2 (6 bases). CDR1 is LNHNV, CDR2 YYDKDF, per germline (reference sequence). The CDR3 spans 17 residues. V was clipped by 1 base and J by 0 bases, with 13 bases between them.

This clone was counted only a few times. This rearrangement joins TRBV4-2 to TRBJ2-1, with 12 nucleotides matching TRBD1. This CDR3 is built from 19 residues. Germline-derived CDR1 and CDR2 are LGHNA and YNFKEQ. V lost 5 bases, J lost 3 bases, and 14 bases stayed unmatched. The CDR3 region has the DNA TGTGCCAGCAGCGGCCGGGACAGGGGGCGCCGGGGGCTCTACAATGAGCAGTTCTTC. Its protein product is CASSGRDRGRRGLYNEQFF.

The chain is built from TRBV2 and TRBJ2-3; no clear D. From germline, CDR1 is SNHLY and CDR2 FYNNEI. The germline V and J ends were trimmed by 8 bases and 4 bases, with 16 bases remaining between them. CDR3 size: 14 residues. The CDR3 protein is CASGWAWQADTQYF. In nucleotides, the CDR3 is TGTGCCAGCGGCTGGGCCTGGCAGGCAGATACGCAGTATTTT.

The V call is TRBV7-2, the J call TRBJ2-2; weak D call: TRBD1 (7 bases). This CDR3 region has 15 residues. V was trimmed by 3 bases and J by 4 bases, leaving 12 bases between them. In germline, CDR1 is SGHTA, CDR2 FQGNSA. The CDR3 is CASSLEGASTGELFF. The CDR3 coding sequence is TGTGCCAGCAGCTTGGAGGGGGCGAGCACCGGGGAGCTGTTTTTT.